This T cell receptor beta chain derives from a study of cytotoxic CD8 clonotypes in ibrutinib-treated CLL. About the study: The patient breakdown showed fewer than twelve relapsed/refractory and about 16 treatment-naive cases, with about 18 IGHV unmutated. Among responders, roughly 25 were partial and 2 complete; after median approximately 70 months, around 15 stayed remitted and some 12 progressed.

Sequencing used immunoSEQ multiplex PCR; TCRdb keeps in-frame clones, though not all of them. In the table there are about 7,600 clones, roughly 84% of which are singletons. Germline V gene lookup returns CDR1 MNHNY and CDR2 SVGAGI (reference sequence). Trimming cost V 4 bases and J 2 bases; bases outside gene matches: 6. The CDR3 contains 16 residues. The chain joins TRBV6-6 to TRBJ2-7; 12 bases are shared with TRBD2. Sample: PBMCs, taken before ibrutinib treatment. The receptor comes from a human donor with chronic lymphocytic leukemia. Written as DNA, the CDR3 is TGTGCCAGCAGTTCCCCACTAGCGGGAGGTGCCTACGAGCAGTACTTC. This translates into CASSSPLAGGAYEQYF.